This T cell receptor (beta chain) was obtained from a study of T cells in pancreatic ductal adenocarcinoma. Overall study results and limits: The resected cohort was biased toward the minority with early-stage disease. Tumor samples had fewer productive templates and approximately 7.9-fold fewer unique clonotypes than blood. Mean clonality was about 0.11 in tumors and about 0.079 in blood, not significantly different. Enrichment of CD45RO+ effector over naive T cells in tumors may bias clonality.

Selected pancreatic ductal adenocarcinoma patients had undergone surgery without neoadjuvant therapy. Of note for this clone: The antigen is not known.

This CDR3 has 14 amino acids. Trimming pared 4 bases from V and 4 bases from J, leaving 11 bases between. The germline gives CDR1 SGHRS, CDR2 YFSETQ. The data were produced by immunoSEQ multiplex PCR, yet TCRdb's version contains in-frame clones alone and is incomplete. This repertoire shows 100,000 or so clones, roughly 96% found once; its top ten account for 2.5% to 3.5%. V gene TRBV5-1 combines with J gene TRBJ1-4; TRBD1 might be the D (5 bases). The source material was PBMCs. The receptor was derived from a human donor with pancreatic ductal adenocarcinoma. CDR3 region: CASSAGPSNEKLFF. For the CDR3, the DNA is TGCGCCAGCAGCGCGGGACCGAGTAATGAAAAACTGTTTTTT.